This is a list of T cell receptor beta chains from one sample in a study of blood T cells in healthy people across ages. In TCRdb, the 5' RACE reads were re-called with MiXCR into one record per CDR3 protein. The table includes 870,000 or so distinct CDR3 sequences, around 28% detected once. Material for sequencing was blood. The receptors here all came from a woman of 80 years or more in good health. CDR3s include the opening cysteine and the closing phenylalanine or tryptophan. D genes are given only for firm matches. Where a row states a size, it is once, few, many or the class of an expanded clone; other rows omit it.

V gene	J gene	clone size	D gene	CDR3 DNA	CDR3 protein
TRBV9	TRBJ2-7	many	NA	TGTGCCAGCAGCGTAGGGGTCGGGACGAACTCCTACGAGCAGTACTTC	CASSVGVGTNSYEQYF
TRBV7-2	TRBJ1-2	many	TRBD1	TGTGCCAGCAGCTCAACGAGGGACAGCACTAACTATGGCTACACCTTC	CASSSTRDSTNYGYTF
TRBV5-1	TRBJ1-2	many	NA	TGCGCCAGCAGCCCTGGACAGCAAAGCTATGGCTACACCTTC	CASSPGQQSYGYTF
TRBV6-2/TRBV6-3	TRBJ1-5	many	NA	TGTGCCAGCAAAACCACAGGAGGGGGCAATCAGCCCCAGCATTTT	CASKTTGGGNQPQHF
TRBV5-1	TRBJ2-2	NA	NA	TGCGCCAGCAGCTTGGCCGGGCCCGGGGAGCTGTTTTTT	CASSLAGPGELFF
TRBV6-5	TRBJ2-5	many	NA	TGTGCCAGCAGACCCGGTGGGCCCCCTCAAGAGACCCAGTACTTC	CASRPGGPPQETQYF
TRBV3-1	TRBJ2-5	many	NA	TGTGCCAGCAGCCAGAATGGCCAAGAGACCCAGTACTTC	CASSQNGQETQYF
TRBV5-1	TRBJ2-2	NA	NA	TGCGCCAGCAGCTCGGGCAGGGCTGACACCAGGGAGCTGTTTTTT	CASSSGRADTRELFF
TRBV11-2	TRBJ2-5	NA	TRBD2	TGTGCCAGCAGCGTCGGGACTAGCGGGAGATCCAAACAAGAGACCCAGTACTTC	CASSVGTSGRSKQETQYF
TRBV30	TRBJ2-7	NA	NA	TGTGCCTGGAGTTGGGGGGGGCAAAGGTACGAGCAGTACTTC	CAWSWGGQRYEQYF
TRBV20-1	TRBJ2-5	NA	TRBD2	TGCAGTGCTAGGGGACTAGCGGGGGGGCCCCAAGAGACCCAGTACTTC	CSARGLAGGPQETQYF
TRBV29-1	TRBJ2-2	few	TRBD2	TGCAGCGTTTCTAGCGGGGGGACGAACACCGGGGAGCTGTTTTTT	CSVSSGGTNTGELFF
TRBV5-4	TRBJ1-2	few	NA	TGTGCCAGCAGCTTGGCCAGGGTAAACTATGGCTACACCTTC	CASSLARVNYGYTF
TRBV6-2/TRBV6-3	TRBJ2-1	few	NA	TGTGCCAGCACTTCGGGACACCTCTACAATGAGCAGTTCTTC	CASTSGHLYNEQFF
TRBV29-1	TRBJ1-5	many	NA	TGCAGCGTTGGCGAGAATACTAATCAGCCCCAGCATTTT	CSVGENTNQPQHF
TRBV7-2	TRBJ1-4	many	NA	TGTGCCAGCTGTGAGGGGGGTAATGAAAAACTGTTTTTT	CASCEGGNEKLFF
TRBV5-1	TRBJ2-5	many	NA	TGCGCCAGCAGCTTGAAACACCAAGAGACCCAGTACTTC	CASSLKHQETQYF
TRBV6-2/TRBV6-3	TRBJ2-3	many	NA	TGTGCCAGCATGTCTTTCCATACGCAGTATTTT	CASMSFHTQYF
TRBV9	TRBJ1-1	NA	NA	TGTGCCAGCAGCCCCGGGGCAGACCTGAACACTGAAGCTTTCTTT	CASSPGADLNTEAFF
TRBV24-1	TRBJ1-2	many	NA	TGTGCCACCAGTGCATCTGGGGACTATGGCTACACCTTC	CATSASGDYGYTF
TRBV6-6	TRBJ2-7	many	NA	TGTGCCAGCAGAGAGACAACCACCTACGAGCAGTACTTC	CASRETTTYEQYF
TRBV2	TRBJ1-4	few	NA	TGTGCCAGCAGTGAAGTCGGCGAGTGGGCAACTAATGAAAAACTGTTTTTT	CASSEVGEWATNEKLFF
TRBV7-9	TRBJ1-2	NA	TRBD1	TGTGCCAGCAGCTTAGAGCGAGACAGGGTGAATGGCTACACCTTC	CASSLERDRVNGYTF
TRBV2	TRBJ2-5	NA	NA	TGTGCCAGCAGACTTGAGGGGGTAAGGGGCGAGACCCAGTACTTC	CASRLEGVRGETQYF
TRBV27	TRBJ1-2	NA	NA	TGTGCCAGCAGTTTTGGGGCAGGTTCCCTTAACTATGGCTACACCTTC	CASSFGAGSLNYGYTF
TRBV6-2/TRBV6-3	TRBJ1-1	few	NA	TGTGCCAGCAGTTACCCCGAGATCCGGACTGAAGCTTTCTTT	CASSYPEIRTEAFF
TRBV4-3	TRBJ2-1	NA	TRBD2	TGCGCCAGTAGCCAAGGTAGGGCGGGGGGCCGTTACAATGAGCAGTTCTTC	CASSQGRAGGRYNEQFF
TRBV12-3/TRBV12-4	TRBJ2-2	NA	NA	TGTGCCAGCCGTTTCGTGGGGACCAGGGTCGCGGGGGAGCTGTTTTTT	CASRFVGTRVAGELFF
TRBV6-2/TRBV6-3	TRBJ2-5	many	NA	TGTGCCAGCAGTTACTTCGGTGCTAGTTCAGGAGAGACCCAGTACTTC	CASSYFGASSGETQYF
TRBV4-1	TRBJ2-1	many	NA	TGCGCCAGCAGCCAAGACTCCCTGGGGGGGGCTGGGAACAATGAGCAGTTCTTC	CASSQDSLGGAGNNEQFF
TRBV20-1	TRBJ2-1	many	NA	TGCAGTGTACTCAGTAGTGGCACCTACAATGAGCAGTTCTTC	CSVLSSGTYNEQFF
TRBV6-2/TRBV6-3	TRBJ2-7	many	NA	TGTGCCAGCAAATCGGGGGTAAGAACCTACGAGCAGTACTTC	CASKSGVRTYEQYF
TRBV12-3/TRBV12-4	TRBJ1-5	NA	NA	TGTGCCAGCAGCTATACCGGGACATTTAGCAATCAGCCCCAGCATTTT	CASSYTGTFSNQPQHF
TRBV5-6	TRBJ2-5	many	NA	TGTGCCAGCAGCGAGGACCCCTACCAAGAGACCCAGTACTTC	CASSEDPYQETQYF